The 14 T cell receptor beta chains below all came from one sample that was sequenced in a study of patients and donors after allogeneic stem cell transplantation. A single record per CDR3 protein comes from TCRdb applying MiXCR to the RT-PCR reads. The sample shows about a million distinct CDR3 sequences, roughly 18% of them seen only once. The specimen sequenced was blood, either unsorted or a sorted T cell fraction (not recorded which). These receptors all come from a human donor who was either an allogeneic HSCT recipient or a stem cell or donor lymphocyte infusion donor (not recorded which). It is not recorded whose cells these are; they may come from a transplant donor.

The sample holds many counts of this clonotype. V is TRBV29-1 and J is TRBJ2-3, with D possibly being TRBD2 (5 bases). The ends were cut back, 6 bases at V and 4 bases at J, with 8 bases in the middle. CDR3 length equals 11 residues. Per the germline V gene, CDR1 is SQVTM and CDR2 is ANQGSEA. CDR3 in amino acids: CSVGMADTQYF. The CDR3 DNA reads as TGCAGCGTCGGGATGGCAGATACGCAGTATTTT.

J is TRBJ2-7 and V is TRBV15; D is perhaps TRBD2 (6 bases). Germline values: CDR1 LNHNV, CDR2 YYDKDF (reference sequence). The CDR3 covers 17 residues. V gave up 0 bases and J gave up 2 bases, with 17 bases separating them. The CDR3 sequence: CATSRDLAGRRPYEQYF. The CDR3 region has the DNA TGTGCCACCAGCAGAGATCTGGCGGGACGACGACCCTACGAGCAGTACTTC.

The CDR3 loop is CASSERGGRGGTQYF. CDR3 DNA sequence: TGTGCCAGCAGTGAGCGGGGGGGCCGAGGGGGGACCCAGTACTTC. The chain joins TRBV12-3 or TRBV12-4 to TRBJ2-5; TRBD2 matches at 10 bases. The junction had 10 bases not matched to a gene; V was cut back by 5 bases and J by 7 bases. The CDR3 runs 15 residues.

J is TRBJ1-5 and V is TRBV4-1, with D possibly TRBD1 on 5 matching bases. The CDR3 has 15 amino acids. The ends were cut back, 3 bases at V and 7 bases at J, with 16 bases in the middle. The germline gives CDR1 MGHRA, CDR2 YSYEKL. The CDR3 DNA is TGCGCCAGCAGCCACACCGGGACTGAAACACAGCCCCAGCATTTT. This translates into CASSHTGTETQPQHF.

The sample holds a few counts of this clonotype. V gene TRBV6-1 combines with J gene TRBJ1-1, with D possibly being TRBD1 (6 bases). The ends were cut back, 6 bases at V and 3 bases at J, with 14 bases in the middle. CDR1 is MNHNS, CDR2 SASEGT, per germline. The CDR3 is 14 residues long. The chain's CDR3 is CASSVGGQDTEAFF. In nucleotides, the CDR3 is TGTGCCAGCAGCGTGGGGGGCCAGGACACTGAAGCTTTCTTT.

This clonotype was counted a few times. The rearrangement joins TRBV20-1 to TRBJ2-1, with no clear D. This CDR3 contains 15 residues. V lost 0 bases to trimming and J lost 2 bases, with 11 bases between them. CDR1 and CDR2 from the germline V gene are DFQATT and SNEGSKA (reference sequence). CDR3 sequence reads: CSARDMVATYNEQFF. The CDR3 DNA is TGCAGTGCTAGAGATATGGTTGCAACCTACAATGAGCAGTTCTTC.

The chain links TRBV14 to TRBJ2-3; TRBD2 aligns across 13 bases. Germline V lookup: CDR1 SGHDN, CDR2 FVKESK. V trimming: 4 bases; J trimming: 4 bases; junction bases outside the gene matches: 5. The CDR3 sequence is 16 residues long. The CDR3 reads CASSPGLAGSADTQYF. CDR3 in DNA: TGTGCCAGCAGCCCGGGACTAGCGGGAAGCGCAGATACGCAGTATTTT.

This clonotype was picked up a small number of times. The chain links TRBV5-6 to TRBJ2-7; 9 positions match TRBD2. This CDR3 spans 15 amino acids. V lost 1 base to trimming and J lost 2 bases; unmatched junction nucleotides: 4. Germline values: CDR1 SGHDT, CDR2 YYEEEE. CDR3 residues: CASSLTGGGAYEQYF. The CDR3 nucleotides are TGTGCCAGCAGCTTGACTGGCGGGGGGGCCTACGAGCAGTACTTC.

The chain links TRBV12-3 or TRBV12-4 to TRBJ1-4, with TRBD1 as a possible D gene (5 bases). V lost 6 bases and J 4 bases, leaving 15 bases between the germline ends. The CDR3 spans 15 residues. CDR3 DNA: TGTGCCAGCAGACCCACGGGACCGGGTAATGAAAAACTGTTTTTT. Translating gives CASRPTGPGNEKLFF.

V is TRBV7-2 and J is TRBJ2-1; TRBD2 aligns across 8 bases. Germline V gene sequence: CDR1 SGHTA, CDR2 FQGNSA. The CDR3 runs to 17 residues. Trimming took 1 base from V and 1 from J; bases not matched to a gene: 6. The DNA for the CDR3 is TGTGCCAGCAGCTTAGTTGCGGCGGGGGGATCCTACAATGAGCAGTTCTTC. It specifies CASSLVAAGGSYNEQFF.

CDR3 sequence reads: CASILSSGDPYEQYF. CDR3 in DNA: TGTGCCAGCATCCTAAGTAGCGGGGACCCCTACGAGCAGTACTTC. The chain recombines TRBV7-2 with TRBJ2-7; TRBD2 aligns across 8 bases. CDR3 size: 15 residues. Germline values: CDR1 SGHTA, CDR2 FQGNSA. J lost 2 bases, V lost 7 bases, and 10 bases had no gene match. Supplemented by reference TRBV7-2 and TRBJ2-7, the full variable domain reads GAGVSQSPSNKVTEKGKDVELRCDPISGHTALYWYRQSLGQGLEFLIYFQGNSAPDKSGLPSDRFSAERTGGSVSTLTIQRTQQEDSAVYLCASILSSGDPYEQYFGPGTRLTVT.

The V gene is TRBV12-3 or TRBV12-4, the J gene TRBJ1-5; 12 nucleotides align to TRBD1. The CDR3 contains 18 residues. Trimming at V came to 5 bases and at J to 0 bases, leaving 8 bases not matched to a gene. The CDR3 region is CASSAPGQGAYSNQPQHF. In DNA form, the CDR3 reads TGTGCCAGCAGTGCTCCGGGACAGGGGGCCTATAGCAATCAGCCCCAGCATTTT.

This clonotype was counted only a few times. CDR3 nucleotide sequence: TGCAGTGCTAGGTTAATCTCGGCGGAAGACCAGTACTTC. This codes for CSARLISAEDQYF. The chain recombines TRBV20-1 with TRBJ2-5; D gene uncertain. Germline V CDR1 and CDR2: DFQATT, SNEGSKA (reference sequence). The V end lost 3 bases, the J end lost 10 bases, and 18 bases lay between the germline ends. The CDR3 totals 13 residues.

There are a few counts of this clonotype. The chain links TRBV2 to TRBJ1-1; no firm D call. V was shortened by 3 bases and J by 4 bases, with 9 bases between the two germline ends. The CDR3 length is 13 residues. In germline, CDR1 is SNHLY, CDR2 FYNNEI. The DNA for the CDR3 is TGTGCCAGCAGTGACCGATGGGGCACTGAAGCTTTCTTT. This encodes CASSDRWGTEAFF.